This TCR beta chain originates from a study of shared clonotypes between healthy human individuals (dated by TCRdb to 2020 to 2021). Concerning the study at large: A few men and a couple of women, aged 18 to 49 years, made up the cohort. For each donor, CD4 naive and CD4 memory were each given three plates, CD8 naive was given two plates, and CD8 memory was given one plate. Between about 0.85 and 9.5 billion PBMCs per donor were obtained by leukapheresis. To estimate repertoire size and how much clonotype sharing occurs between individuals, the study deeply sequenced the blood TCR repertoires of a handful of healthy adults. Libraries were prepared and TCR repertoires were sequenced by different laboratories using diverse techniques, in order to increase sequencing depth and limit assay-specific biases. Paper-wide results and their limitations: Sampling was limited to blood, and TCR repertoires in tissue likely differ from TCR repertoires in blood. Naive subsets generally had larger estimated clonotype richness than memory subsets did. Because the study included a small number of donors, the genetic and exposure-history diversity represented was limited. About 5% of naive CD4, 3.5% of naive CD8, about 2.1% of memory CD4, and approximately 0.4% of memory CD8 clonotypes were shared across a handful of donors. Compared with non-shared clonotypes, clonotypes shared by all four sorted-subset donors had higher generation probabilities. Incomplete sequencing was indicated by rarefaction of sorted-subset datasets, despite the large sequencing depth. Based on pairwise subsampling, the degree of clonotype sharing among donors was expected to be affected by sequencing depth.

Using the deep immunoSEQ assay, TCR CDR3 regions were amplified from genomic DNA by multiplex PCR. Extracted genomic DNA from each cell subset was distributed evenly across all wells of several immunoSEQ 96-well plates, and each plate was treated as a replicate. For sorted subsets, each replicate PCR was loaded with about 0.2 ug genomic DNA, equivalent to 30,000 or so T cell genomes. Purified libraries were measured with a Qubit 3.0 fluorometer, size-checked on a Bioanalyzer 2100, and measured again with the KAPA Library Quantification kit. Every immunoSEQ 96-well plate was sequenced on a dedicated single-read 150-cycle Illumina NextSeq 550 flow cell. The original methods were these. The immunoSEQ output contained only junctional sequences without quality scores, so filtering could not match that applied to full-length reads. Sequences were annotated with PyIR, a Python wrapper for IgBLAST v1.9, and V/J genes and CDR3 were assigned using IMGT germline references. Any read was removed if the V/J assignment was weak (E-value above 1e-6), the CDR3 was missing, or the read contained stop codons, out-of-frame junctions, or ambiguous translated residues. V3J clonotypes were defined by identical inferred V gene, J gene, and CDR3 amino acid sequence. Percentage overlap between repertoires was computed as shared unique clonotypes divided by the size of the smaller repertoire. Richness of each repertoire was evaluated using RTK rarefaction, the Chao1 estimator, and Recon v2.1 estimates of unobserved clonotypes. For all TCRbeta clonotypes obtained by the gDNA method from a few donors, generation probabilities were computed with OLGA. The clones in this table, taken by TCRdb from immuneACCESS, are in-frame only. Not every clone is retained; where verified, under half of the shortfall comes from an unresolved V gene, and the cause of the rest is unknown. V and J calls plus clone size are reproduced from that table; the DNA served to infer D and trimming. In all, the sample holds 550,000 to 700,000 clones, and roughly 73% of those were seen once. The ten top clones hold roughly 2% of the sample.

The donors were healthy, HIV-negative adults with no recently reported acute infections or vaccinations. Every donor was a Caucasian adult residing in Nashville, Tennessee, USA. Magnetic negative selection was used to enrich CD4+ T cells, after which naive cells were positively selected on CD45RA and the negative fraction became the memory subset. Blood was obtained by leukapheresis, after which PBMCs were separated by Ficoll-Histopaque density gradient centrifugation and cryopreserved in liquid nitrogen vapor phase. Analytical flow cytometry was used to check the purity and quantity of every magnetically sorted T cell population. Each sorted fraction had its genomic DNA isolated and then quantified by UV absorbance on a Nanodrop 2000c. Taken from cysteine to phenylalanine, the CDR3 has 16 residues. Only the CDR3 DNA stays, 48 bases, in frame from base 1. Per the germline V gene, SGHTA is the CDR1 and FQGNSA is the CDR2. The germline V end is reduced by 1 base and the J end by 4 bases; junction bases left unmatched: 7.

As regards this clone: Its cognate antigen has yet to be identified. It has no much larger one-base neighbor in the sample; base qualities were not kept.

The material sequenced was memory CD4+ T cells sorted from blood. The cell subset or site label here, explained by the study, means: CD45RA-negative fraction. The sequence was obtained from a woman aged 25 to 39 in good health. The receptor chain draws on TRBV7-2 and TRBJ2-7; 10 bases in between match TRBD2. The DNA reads TGTGCCAGCAGCTTAGATTCACTAGCGGGACATTACGAGCAGTACTTC. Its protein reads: CASSLDSLAGHYEQYF.